Listed below are T cell receptor beta chains from one sample, sequenced in a study of PD-L1 blockade in urothelial cancer. Profiling relied on immunoSEQ multiplex PCR, and the TCRdb table lists in-frame clones only, not all of them. The table records 95,000 to 130,000 clones, approximately 90% of them present only once. Sample: PBMCs, taken around atezolizumab (anti-PD-L1) treatment. These receptors all stem from a man aged 55 to 70 with urothelial cancer. Each CDR3 is given without its conserved first and last residue. Each record gives: clone size, V gene, J gene, CDR3 protein. Clone size appears in some rows only: once, few, many, or a class for an expanded clone.

clone_size: NA
v_call: TRBV2
j_call: TRBJ2-7
cdr3_aa: ASRDNSYEQY

clone_size: NA
v_call: TRBV12-5
j_call: TRBJ1-2
cdr3_aa: ASGLPYAGLGGLPYGYT

clone_size: many
v_call: TRBV9
j_call: TRBJ2-1
cdr3_aa: ASSLVGTRPNEQF

clone_size: NA
v_call: TRBV7-9
j_call: TRBJ1-2
cdr3_aa: ASSLPGTGPYNYGYT

clone_size: NA
v_call: TRBV4-3
j_call: TRBJ1-1
cdr3_aa: ASSLLGQAGLMNTEAF

clone_size: NA
v_call: TRBV5-4
j_call: TRBJ2-1
cdr3_aa: ASRTESSYNEQF

clone_size: NA
v_call: TRBV5-1
j_call: TRBJ2-3
cdr3_aa: ASSGGQGKPTDTQY

clone_size: once
v_call: TRBV11-3
j_call: TRBJ2-7
cdr3_aa: ASSLGGGGDYEQY

clone_size: NA
v_call: TRBV19
j_call: TRBJ2-1
cdr3_aa: ASSIEGTTHEQF

clone_size: NA
v_call: TRBV7-2
j_call: TRBJ2-5
cdr3_aa: ASSLLGGETQY

clone_size: NA
v_call: TRBV6-5
j_call: TRBJ1-4
cdr3_aa: ASSPSWAGDEKLF

clone_size: NA
v_call: TRBV6-5
j_call: TRBJ2-7
cdr3_aa: ASSYSGQSGNEQY

clone_size: NA
v_call: TRBV5-1
j_call: TRBJ1-1
cdr3_aa: ASSLFGQTNTEAF

clone_size: NA
v_call: TRBV5-4
j_call: TRBJ2-2
cdr3_aa: ASSIRLQGGTGELF

clone_size: NA
v_call: TRBV7-8
j_call: TRBJ1-2
cdr3_aa: ASSLGTGWSTYGYT

clone_size: NA
v_call: TRBV27
j_call: TRBJ1-1
cdr3_aa: ASTPTGGRSEAF

clone_size: NA
v_call: TRBV28
j_call: TRBJ2-5
cdr3_aa: ASTAGAGETQY

clone_size: NA
v_call: TRBV6-1
j_call: TRBJ2-3
cdr3_aa: ASSDARLAGTTDTQY

clone_size: NA
v_call: TRBV4-3
j_call: TRBJ2-7
cdr3_aa: ASSQDSGGLSYEQY

clone_size: NA
v_call: TRBV11-2
j_call: TRBJ2-3
cdr3_aa: ASSPLAGGTDTQY

clone_size: once
v_call: TRBV11-3
j_call: TRBJ2-2
cdr3_aa: ASRQVSTGELF

clone_size: NA
v_call: TRBV21-1
j_call: TRBJ2-3
cdr3_aa: ASSKVQREADTQY

clone_size: NA
v_call: TRBV5-5
j_call: TRBJ2-1
cdr3_aa: ASSLEVIVGYNEQF

clone_size: NA
v_call: TRBV5-6
j_call: TRBJ1-2
cdr3_aa: ASSLQDKPRGGYT

clone_size: NA
v_call: TRBV5-1
j_call: TRBJ1-2
cdr3_aa: ASSDQTGPGYGYT

clone_size: once
v_call: TRBV5-4
j_call: TRBJ2-5
cdr3_aa: ASSFPHSLNEETQY

clone_size: NA
v_call: TRBV7-8
j_call: TRBJ2-4
cdr3_aa: ASSLRDRGRNIQY